Below, 10 T cell receptor beta chains from the same sample are listed, as sequenced in a study of regulatory T cells in long-lasting Graves disease. The sample's time point: newly diagnosed GD, antithyroid drugs for less than 3 months. RNA extracted from PBMCs served as the sequencing template. Combining iRepertoire HTBI primers with Arm-PCR of CDR3 regions, the authors built TCR beta libraries. TCRdb called the multiplex PCR reads again in MiXCR, with one record for every CDR3 protein. In the table there are about 530,000 distinct CDR3 sequences, about 15% of which are singletons. This sample was shared with a second study, whose subject was T cells in Graves' hyperthyroidism and ophthalmopathy.

The source was peripheral blood mononuclear cells (PBMCs), collected at new diagnosis, from a patient treated with antithyroid drugs. All receptors derive from a woman aged 35 to 59 with Graves disease.

This chain connects TRBV7-9 to TRBJ2-3; 8 nucleotides line up with TRBD2. The CDR3 sequence is 16 residues long. From germline, CDR1 is SEHNR and CDR2 FQNEAQ (reference sequence). With V trimmed by 3 bases and J by 0 bases, 5 bases remained unmatched. This CDR3 reads CASSFHLAGSTDTQYF. For the CDR3, the DNA is TGTGCCAGCAGCTTCCACTTAGCGGGGAGCACAGATACGCAGTATTTT.

The gene calls are TRBV19 and TRBJ2-7, with D perhaps assigned TRBD1 or TRBD2 (6 bases each). Trimming cost V 6 bases and J 6 bases, with 18 bases left between them. Germline assignment: CDR1 LNHDA and CDR2 SQIVND (reference sequence). CDR3 length: 14 amino acids. The CDR3 bases are TGTGCCAGTAGCGGAGGGGGGAATCTCGTCGAGCAGTACTTC. Translating gives CASSGGGNLVEQYF.

This clonotype was observed a few times. The rearrangement uses TRBV12-3 or TRBV12-4 and TRBJ1-4; 8 bases match TRBD1. Trimming took 5 bases from V and 8 from J; bases not matched to a gene: 10. This CDR3 region has 15 residues. CDR3 nucleotide sequence: TGTGCCAGCAGTCCGCGGACAGGGACCCAAGAAAAACTGTTTTTT. This sequence encodes CASSPRTGTQEKLFF.

Ten or more counts support this clonotype. The rearrangement joins TRBV6-1 to TRBJ2-7; D perhaps matches TRBD1 (6 bases). Per the germline V gene, CDR1 is MNHNS and CDR2 is SASEGT. The CDR3 consists of 16 residues. V gave up 6 bases and J gave up 5 bases, with 23 bases separating them. CDR3 coding DNA: TGTGCCAGCAGCCGCACAGGGACCCCACCGACCCACGAGCAGTACTTC. Translated: CASSRTGTPPTHEQYF.

This clonotype was recorded at least ten times. CDR3 in amino acids: CASSESGQGQETQYF. In nucleotides, the CDR3 is TGTGCCAGCAGTGAGTCTGGACAGGGGCAAGAGACCCAGTACTTC. The chain recombines TRBV2 with TRBJ2-5; TRBD1 matches at 9 bases. This CDR3 has 15 residues. V trimming: 3 bases; J trimming: 2 bases; junction bases outside the gene matches: 4. CDR1 and CDR2 (germline): SNHLY, FYNNEI.

There are many counts of this clonotype. The rearrangement links TRBV3-1 to TRBJ2-3, with D uncertain. The ends were cut back, 1 base at V and 2 bases at J, with 10 bases in the middle. CDR1 is LGHDT, CDR2 YNNKEL, per germline (reference sequence). The CDR3 consists of 15 residues. CDR3 amino acids: CASSQGQSYTDTQYF. The CDR3 coding sequence is TGTGCCAGCAGCCAAGGGCAGTCCTACACAGATACGCAGTATTTT.

A few counts support this clonotype. This chain links TRBV19 with TRBJ1-2; D is undetermined. Germline assignment: CDR1 LNHDA and CDR2 SQIVND (reference sequence). This CDR3 region has 12 residues. V was shortened by 6 bases and J by 7 bases, with 12 bases between the two germline ends. CDR3 in DNA: TGTGCCAGTAGACTTCGGGGTTTTGGCTACACCTTC. Protein: CASRLRGFGYTF.

This clonotype has only one observation. V gene TRBV5-1 combines with J gene TRBJ2-5; 7 positions match TRBD2. Germline trimming cut 4 bases from V and 7 bases from J; bases unmatched to any gene: 10. The CDR3 loop spans 14 amino acids. The germline gives CDR1 SGHRS, CDR2 YFSETQ. CDR3 coding DNA: TGCGCCAGCAGCCCCACACTAGCGTTGGGGACCCAGTACTTC. Translated: CASSPTLALGTQYF.

Turning to this clonotype: A read error may explain this, as a much larger clone is one base away. The CDR3 sequence: CASNRNYEQYF. As DNA, the CDR3 is TGTGCCAGCAATCGAAACTACGAGCAGTACTTC. The chain has TRBV2 and TRBJ2-7; D not certain. The CDR3 runs 11 residues. V was shortened by 7 bases and J by 3 bases, with 7 bases between the two germline ends. Germline CDR1 is SNHLY and CDR2 is FYNNEI.

The rearrangement links TRBV9 to TRBJ2-5, with TRBD2 matching 7 bases. Germline V gene lookup returns CDR1 SGDLS and CDR2 YYNGEE. The CDR3 consists of 13 residues. J gave up 6 bases and V 0 bases, and 2 bases lay outside the gene matches. The CDR3 DNA reads TGTGCCAGCAGCGTAGAACTAGCGCAGACCCAGTACTTC. It specifies CASSVELAQTQYF.